This T cell receptor beta chain was documented in a study of T cell clonality in common variable immunodeficiency. This CDR3 has 15 residues. Looked up from germline, CDR1 is SGHVS and CDR2 is FQNEAQ. This clone turned up a few times. Antigen unknown. One end of the junction does not line up with germline, which may come from a read error. Read sequence stops 3 residues before the CDR3 end, and the germline J gene provides the missing end. Control and CVID samples contributed equal amounts of genomic DNA. The repertoire was sequenced with immunoSEQ multiplex PCR; TCRdb's copy has only in-frame clones and lacks some. Singletons are absent from the sample, which has 45,000 to 60,000 clones. Study results and caveats: Fewer TCRbeta clones were shared among CVID subjects than controls. TCRbeta clonality was increased in CVID versus healthy controls.

The J gene is TRBJ2-7, the V gene TRBV7-8; TRBD1 is a possible D gene (6 bases). Sequencing used peripheral blood mononuclear cells. The sequence came from a person between 18 and 75 years old in good health. The covered CDR3 bases are TGTGGCAGCGTCCCGGGCAGGGGTCTTTCCTACGAG. Encoded protein: CGSVPGRGLSYE. The whole CDR3 sequence reads CGSVPGRGLSYEQYF.